These T cell receptor beta chains were read from a single sample in a study of identical twins. Using its own MiXCR run on the 5' RACE reads, TCRdb lists one record per CDR3 protein. The sample lists roughly 630,000 distinct CDR3 sequences, 7% to 7.5% occurring once. These data were also reused for a study on yellow fever vaccine responses in identical twins.

The material sequenced was PBMCs. The receptors derive from a woman aged 18-29 years in good health. CDR3s include the opening cysteine and the closing phenylalanine or tryptophan. D genes are given only for firm matches. Only some rows state a clone size, as once, few, many or a class for expanded clones.

v_call,j_call,clone_size,d_call,cdr3_aa,cdr3_nt
TRBV5-1,TRBJ1-2,.,.,CASTTESLNYGYTF,TGCGCCAGCACAACCGAAAGCCTTAACTATGGCTACACCTTC
TRBV7-3,TRBJ2-7,.,.,CASSLSQSTGQYF,TGTGCCAGCAGCTTAAGTCAGTCGACGGGACAGTACTTC
TRBV11-1,TRBJ1-1,few,TRBD1,CASSRPRPGQGTSNTEAFF,TGTGCCAGCAGCCGACCCCGCCCGGGACAGGGGACCTCGAACACTGAAGCTTTCTTT
TRBV20-1,TRBJ2-3,.,.,CSARLRTASTDTQYF,TGCAGTGCTAGACTTCGGACAGCAAGCACAGATACGCAGTATTTT
TRBV7-3,TRBJ2-3,few,TRBD2,CASSLTTSGLSTDTQYF,TGTGCCAGCAGCTTAACGACTAGCGGATTGTCCACAGATACGCAGTATTTT
TRBV3-1,TRBJ2-1,.,.,CASSQRSGQFSPTYNEQFF,TGTGCCAGCAGCCAAAGATCGGGACAATTCTCCCCAACATACAATGAGCAGTTCTTC
TRBV5-1,TRBJ2-5,many,.,CASSVTVGETQYF,TGCGCCAGCAGCGTGACTGTGGGGGAGACCCAGTACTTC
TRBV3-1,TRBJ1-5,.,.,CASSHGPDNQPQHF,TGTGCCAGCAGCCACGGGCCAGACAATCAGCCCCAGCATTTT
TRBV5-1,TRBJ2-1,.,.,CASTPTGRRYNEQFF,TGCGCCAGCACTCCGACTGGACGACGATACAATGAGCAGTTCTTC
TRBV4-1,TRBJ1-1,many,.,CASSQGATGPAFF,TGCGCCAGCAGCCAAGGGGCCACAGGTCCGGCTTTCTTT